Listed here is a single TCR beta chain. The data derive from a study of blood T cell repertoires in COVID-19. Study summary: Sites across the United States, Italy and Spain contributed samples from acute and convalescent COVID-19. In each case, the material was cDNA or gDNA derived from T cells, B-cell-depleted T cells, or PBMCs.

V lost 5 bases and J 5 bases, leaving 6 bases between the germline ends. This CDR3 contains 11 residues. Sequenced by immunoSEQ multiplex PCR; TCRdb stores in-frame clones only, minus some. The sample gives some 190,000 clones, around three quarters of which show up once; around 16% is in the top ten. The TCR originated in a woman aged 45 to 65 with acute COVID-19. The rearrangement joins TRBV12-3 or TRBV12-4 to TRBJ1-2; no clear D gene. Sequenced: PBMCs or T cells enriched from blood (not recorded which). Written as DNA, the CDR3 is TGTGCCAGCAGTCGGGGATATGGCTACACCTTC. Translated, it gives CASSRGYGYTF.